This record covers a single TCR beta chain. This record comes from a study of shared T cell receptors in the human thymus. The protocol was immunoSEQ multiplex PCR, while the TCRdb copy is restricted to in-frame clones and leaves out a portion. The data hold roughly 660,000 clones, with more than 75% observed a single time. These sequences were also reported in another study, on human thymus T cells. That source adds: All donors were healthy Finnish infants who were undergoing corrective surgery to treat congenital heart defects. Thymus was obtained from resections taken during corrective heart surgery. V and J genes seemed to be used with bias in thymic and blood repertoires. Related research has reported that thymic repertoires overlap highly among unrelated individuals.

The sample was thymocytes. This TCR was sampled from a boy in the first two years of life with a congenital heart defect.

CDR3 in amino acids: CASSQRTPEGNQPQHF. The CDR3 bases are TGTGCCAGCAGTCAGAGGACTCCCGAGGGCAATCAGCCCCAGCATTTT. The chain recombines TRBV28 with TRBJ1-5, with D uncertain. This CDR3 comprises 16 residues. Germline V gene sequence: CDR1 MDHEN, CDR2 SYDVKM. V dropped 5 bases and J dropped 2 bases, with 16 bases sitting between them. Filled out from reference TRBV28 and TRBJ1-5, the complete variable domain reads DVKVTQSSRYLVKRTGEKVFLECVQDMDHENMFWYRQDPGLGLRLIYFSYDVKMKEKGDIPEGYSVSREKKERFSLILESASTNQTSMYLCASSQRTPEGNQPQHFGDGTRLSIL.